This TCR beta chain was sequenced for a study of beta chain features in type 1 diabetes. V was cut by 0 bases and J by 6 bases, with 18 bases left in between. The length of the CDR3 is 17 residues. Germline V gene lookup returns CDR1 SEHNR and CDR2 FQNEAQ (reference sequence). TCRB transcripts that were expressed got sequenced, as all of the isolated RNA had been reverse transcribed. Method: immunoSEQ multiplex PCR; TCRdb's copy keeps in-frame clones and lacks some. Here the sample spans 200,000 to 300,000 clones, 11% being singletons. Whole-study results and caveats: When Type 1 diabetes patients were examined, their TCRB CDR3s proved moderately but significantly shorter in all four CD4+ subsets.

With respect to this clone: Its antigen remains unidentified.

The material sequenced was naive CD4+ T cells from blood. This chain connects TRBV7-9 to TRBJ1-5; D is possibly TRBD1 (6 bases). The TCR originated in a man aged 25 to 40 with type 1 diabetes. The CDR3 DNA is TGTGCCAGCAGCTTAGCTACGAGAGACAGGCCCAGTCAGCCCCAGCATTTT. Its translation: CASSLATRDRPSQPQHF.